The 19 T cell receptor beta chains below all came from one sample that was sequenced in a study of blood T cell repertoires in COVID-19 (dated by TCRdb to the early 2020s). Library generation was performed with the immunoSEQ multiplex PCR assay. TCRdb re-hosts the immuneACCESS table, in-frame sequences only. Its copies lack some clones; in the studies checked, an unresolved V gene accounts for under half of them, and the cause for the rest is not known. Within this sample are roughly 250,000 clones, with 86% of them counted one time only. Around 12% of the sample rests with the top ten. The sample taken for sequencing was peripheral blood. The receptors originated from a woman in her 30s with COVID-19, enrolled during active disease.

The chain joins TRBV5-4 to TRBJ2-5; 11 bases align to TRBD2. After removal of 2 bases from V and 1 base from J, the junction contained 1 base not matched to a gene. In germline, CDR1 is SGHNT, CDR2 YYREEE (reference sequence). The CDR3 loop spans 15 amino acids. CDR3 residues: CASSFGTSGQETQYF. In DNA form, the CDR3 reads TGTGCCAGCAGCTTCGGGACTAGCGGCCAAGAGACCCAGTACTTC.

The chain links TRBV19 to TRBJ1-2; no definite D call. The CDR3 is 14 residues long. Trimming stripped 3 bases from V and 2 bases from J, with 10 bases between. From germline, CDR1 is LNHDA and CDR2 SQIVND (reference sequence). CDR3: CASSMSYINYGYTF. CDR3 nucleotide sequence: TGTGCCAGTAGTATGTCGTATATCAACTATGGCTACACCTTC. The variable domain in full, with the rest retrieved from reference TRBV19 and TRBJ1-2, is DGGITQSPKYLFRKEGQNVTLSCEQNLNHDAMYWYRQDPGQGLRLIYYSQIVNDFQKGDIAEGYSVSREKKESFPLTVTSAQKNPTAFYLCASSMSYINYGYTFGSGTRLTVV.

There are a few counts of this clone. J is TRBJ2-6 and V is TRBV6-5; D remains ambiguous. The V gene lost 4 bases and the J gene lost 0 bases, with 7 bases spanning the gap. This CDR3 is built from 15 residues. Germline lookup yields CDR1 MNHEY and CDR2 SVGAGI. CDR3 loop: CASSLHHSGANVLTF. CDR3 in DNA: TGTGCCAGCAGTTTACACCACTCTGGGGCCAACGTCCTGACTTTC.

J is TRBJ1-1 and V is TRBV9; unclear D gene. V lost 0 bases and J lost 3, with 6 bases in between. Germline assignment: CDR1 SGDLS and CDR2 YYNGEE. The CDR3 is 13 amino acids. The CDR3 DNA follows: TGTGCCAGCAGCGTAGCTTCAGACACTGAAGCTTTCTTT. Its translation is CASSVASDTEAFF.

The chain joins TRBV27 to TRBJ2-7; the D gene is possibly TRBD1 (5 bases). Germline V lookup: CDR1 MNHEY, CDR2 SMNVEV (reference sequence). The CDR3 length is 13 residues. Trimming pared 6 bases from V and 2 bases from J, leaving 11 bases between. The chain's CDR3 is CASRQQAAYEQYF. The CDR3 nucleotides are TGTGCCAGCAGACAACAGGCAGCCTACGAGCAGTACTTC.

This rearrangement joins TRBV4-1 to TRBJ2-2; D remains unclear. Per the germline V gene, CDR1 is MGHRA and CDR2 is YSYEKL. V was pared by 2 bases and J by 7 bases, with 8 bases between. The CDR3 length is 13 residues. The CDR3 is CASSQQRGGELFF. The CDR3 DNA is TGCGCCAGCAGCCAACAAAGAGGCGGGGAGCTGTTTTTT.

The CDR3 loop reads CASSYLRGQDTQYF. CDR3 DNA sequence: TGTGCCAGCAGTTACCTCAGGGGGCAGGATACGCAGTATTTT. The chain uses TRBV6-5 and TRBJ2-3; 8 bases line up with TRBD1. Germline loops: CDR1 MNHEY, CDR2 SVGAGI. Trimming removed 2 bases from V and 6 bases from J; junction bases left unmatched: 4. The CDR3 has 14 residues.

Ten or more counts support this clone. The chain is built from TRBV3-1 (or the pseudogene TRBV3-2) and TRBJ2-7; 7 nucleotides agree with TRBD2. V shed 6 bases, J shed 4 bases, and the junction held 6 bases outside the gene matches. Germline-derived CDR1 and CDR2 are LGHDT and YNNKEL (reference sequence). The CDR3 has 13 amino acids. The CDR3 sequence is CASRFGLGYEQYF. The CDR3, as DNA: TGTGCCAGCAGGTTCGGACTAGGGTACGAGCAGTACTTC.

The V gene is TRBV29-1, the J gene TRBJ1-4; D is uncertain. Deletions cut 6 bases from V and 1 base from J, with 12 bases between. Germline assignment: CDR1 SQVTM and CDR2 ANQGSEA. The CDR3 sequence is 14 residues long. CDR3 residues: CSVHPLRTNEKLFF. In DNA, the CDR3 is TGCAGCGTCCACCCACTTAGAACTAATGAAAAACTGTTTTTT.

The J gene is TRBJ1-5, the V gene TRBV7-8; D is undetermined. Trimming removed 2 bases at V and 0 bases at J, with 14 bases between. Germline CDR1 SGHVS, CDR2 FQNEAQ. This CDR3 spans 17 amino acids. The CDR3 DNA reads as TGTGCCAGCAGCTTATCATTTTACGGGAATAGCAATCAGCCCCAGCATTTT. It translates to CASSLSFYGNSNQPQHF.

The chain employs TRBV19 and TRBJ2-5; 8 positions match TRBD2. The V gene's germline CDR1 is LNHDA and CDR2 SQIVND (reference sequence). There are 14 residues in the CDR3. The trim removed 3 bases at V and 5 bases at J, leaving 5 bases unmatched. The CDR3 protein is CASSMGLGYETQYF. The CDR3 coding sequence is TGTGCCAGTAGTATGGGACTAGGTTACGAGACCCAGTACTTC.

V and J are TRBV2 and TRBJ2-5; TRBD2 matches at 8 bases. The CDR3 spans 14 residues. J lost 7 bases, V lost 6 bases, and 10 bases had no gene match. Germline V gene lookup returns CDR1 SNHLY and CDR2 FYNNEI. The chain's CDR3 is CASRDGLAVGTQYF. For the CDR3, the DNA is TGTGCCAGCAGGGATGGACTAGCAGTCGGGACCCAGTACTTC. Filled out from reference TRBV2 and TRBJ2-5, the complete variable domain reads EPEVTQTPSHQVTQMGQEVILRCVPISNHLYFYWYRQILGQKVEFLVSFYNNEISEKSEIFDDQFSVERPDGSNFTLKIRSTKLEDSAMYFCASRDGLAVGTQYFGPGTRLLVL.

The chain has TRBV6-6 and TRBJ2-7; D perhaps matches TRBD1 (6 bases). V was clipped by 10 bases and J by 7 bases, with 17 bases between them. This CDR3 has 12 residues. Germline V gene lookup returns CDR1 MNHNY and CDR2 SVGAGI (reference sequence). In nucleotides, the CDR3 is TGTGCCACCCGGTCTCAGGGGAAGGAGCAGTACTTC. Encoded protein: CATRSQGKEQYF.

This clone came up a few times. The genes are TRBV5-1 and TRBJ1-1, with no clear D. Trimming took off 0 bases at V and 6 bases at J, with 12 bases between the two ends. The CDR3 has 14 amino acids. The germline V gene encodes CDR1 SGHRS and CDR2 YFSETQ. CDR3: CASSLGHAYAEAFF. Here the CDR3 DNA reads TGCGCCAGCAGCTTGGGGCACGCATATGCTGAAGCTTTCTTT.

The chain recombines TRBV5-8 with TRBJ2-3; D perhaps matches TRBD1 (5 bases). Trimming pared 1 base from V and 2 bases from J, leaving 11 bases between. Germline V gives CDR1 SGHTS, CDR2 YDEGEE. CDR3 length equals 15 residues. The CDR3 spells CASSLMRTHTDTQYF. The CDR3 DNA is TGTGCCAGCAGCTTGATGAGGACACACACAGATACGCAGTATTTT. Looking up the rest from reference TRBV5-8 and TRBJ2-3 gives the full variable domain: EAGVTQSPTHLIKTRGQQATLRCSPISGHTSVYWYQQALGLGLQFLLWYDEGEERNRGNFPPRFSGRQFPNYSSELNVNALELEDSALYLCASSLMRTHTDTQYFGPGTRLTVL.

The rearrangement links TRBV6-5 to TRBJ1-6; D possibly corresponds to TRBD1 (5 bases). Germline V gene data show CDR1 as MNHEY and CDR2 as SVGAGI. V dropped 8 bases and J dropped 9 bases, with 14 bases sitting between them. The CDR3 has 13 residues. The CDR3 sequence is CASHQGRSSPLHF. Here the CDR3 DNA reads TGTGCCAGCCATCAGGGAAGAAGTTCACCCCTCCACTTT.

V usage is TRBV5-4 and J usage is TRBJ1-2; no definite D call. This CDR3 comprises 15 residues. V was shortened by 0 bases and J by 4 bases, with 13 bases between the two germline ends. Looked up from germline, CDR1 is SGHNT and CDR2 is YYREEE (reference sequence). The CDR3: CASSLVGTSIYGYTF. The CDR3 DNA sequence: TGTGCCAGCAGCTTGGTTGGTACAAGTATCTATGGCTACACCTTC.

The chain uses TRBV7-2 and TRBJ1-4; D gene ambiguous. The V and J ends lost 4 bases and 0 bases respectively, with 9 bases between them. CDR1 and CDR2 from the germline V gene are SGHTA and FQGNSA. This CDR3 is 15 amino acids long. The CDR3 region is CASSSSGATNEKLFF. In DNA, the CDR3 is TGTGCCAGCAGCTCCTCCGGGGCAACTAATGAAAAACTGTTTTTT.

This chain connects TRBV4-1 to TRBJ2-7; 8 bases line up with TRBD2. From germline, CDR1 is MGHRA and CDR2 YSYEKL. The CDR3 has 16 residues. V was clipped by 1 base and J by 3 bases; unmatched bases: 8. CDR3 in amino acids: CASSQAGRVGFYEQYF. The CDR3 nucleotides read TGCGCCAGCAGCCAAGCCGGGAGGGTGGGGTTCTACGAGCAGTACTTC.